The text below deals with one T cell receptor beta chain. Which antigen it targets is not known. An end of the junction does not agree with germline; a read error may underlie this. This sample was included in a study of blood T cells in healthy people across ages (dated by TCRdb to about 2015). With respect to the entire study: Template switching captured roughly one uniquely barcoded TCR beta cDNA molecule per two T cells in model experiments. To track age-related changes in TCR beta repertoire diversity, the study relied on deep sequencing normalized with unique cDNA molecular identifiers. The donors were divided into four age groups: young (average around 17 years), middle-aged (about 41), aged (roughly 66) and long-lived (roughly 82). To avoid experimental bias, donors of different ages were distributed randomly across sequencing lanes. For two donors (one aged 18 to 29 and one aged 80 or older), the study analyzed two additional independent replicas of 1 million unique cDNA reads from the same blood draw. What the research found in general, with its limitations: The long-lived group showed more naive CD4+ T cells, fewer expanded clones and increased TCR diversity than the aged group, suggesting age selection. Because profiling used bulk unsorted PBMCs, naive and antigen-experienced compartments could not be compared conclusively. There was a strong correlation between observed TCR beta diversity and the percentage of naive T cells measured by flow cytometry. Donor CMV infection status was unknown, potentially confounding age-related changes in expanded clonotypes. Estimates of total diversity based on one million sequenced T cells were considered lower bounds and underestimates. Observed TCR beta diversity per million T cells fell roughly linearly with age, and a significant reduction was already apparent by age about 38.

Systemically healthy Caucasian individuals from Russia, roughly 40 in total and aged about 6 to 100 years, were included as donors. Each donor gave 9.5 to 10 milliliters of peripheral blood, drawn into EDTA-treated Vacutainer tubes. Ficoll-Paque density-gradient centrifugation was used to isolate PBMCs, with at least 6.5 million obtained per sample. Total RNA, at least 5 micrograms per sample, was extracted from PBMCs with Trizol reagent. The percentages of naive CD45RAhigh/CD27high T cells were determined by flow cytometry on a PBMC aliquot from every donor. Libraries were made using 5' RACE. The run used an Illumina HiSeq 2500. A second PCR of about 7 to 12 cycles was performed with a sample-barcoded 5' primer and a J-beta primer mix. A unique molecular identifier was introduced onto each TCR beta cDNA molecule by a template-switch 5' adaptor carrying 12 random nucleotides. Each sample yielded at least 2.5 million CDR3-containing paired-end reads. All of the RNA was converted into first-strand cDNA using the Mint cDNA synthesis kit, with a TRBC-specific oligonucleotide serving as the primer. After uracil-DNA glycosylase treatment, a first 18-cycle PCR used universal primers M1SS and BC2_uni_R on all cDNA. Per the source publication's procedure: For normalization, 1 million high-quality reads, each with a distinct molecular identifier, were randomly selected from each sample. Instead of being binned into consensus sequences, reads that shared molecular identifiers were thrown out. MiTCR, with a Q25 quality threshold and the strictest error-elimination algorithm, was used for CDR3 identification, clonotype clustering and error correction. A nonparametric unseen species model using Euler transformation provided a lower-bound estimate of total TCR beta diversity. Using fastp at Q25 and MiXCR, TCRdb reprocessed the public reads and kept productive beta chains. Rows merge per CDR3 protein into single entries with the most common DNA and genes. V and J calls and clone size were set by TCRdb, not the authors. For this sample the table gives roughly 930,000 distinct CDR3 sequences, of which roughly 50% were detected only once. The ten largest make up 13% of the sample.

Material: blood. This sequence originates from a man under 40 in good health.

The CDR3 corresponds to CSAEAGWRNTEAFF. The nucleotide sequence is TGCAGCGCTGAAGCAGGGTGGAGGAACACTGAAGCTTTCTTT. The chain joins TRBV29-1 to TRBJ1-1, with TRBD1 perhaps the D gene, on 5 matching bases. Via the germline V gene, CDR1 is SQVTM and CDR2 ANQGSEA. The CDR3 has 14 amino acids, counting the end cysteine and phenylalanine. CDR3 DNA only is kept here, 42 bases in frame from base 1.